The sequence of this T cell receptor (beta chain) was determined in a study of cytomegalovirus exposure and HLA in healthy donors. Study results and caveats: Common viral pathogens seemed, in a later analysis, to connect with several of the most significant clusters.

In the PCR, 60 Vbeta and 13 Jbeta primers were used. Data came from immunoSEQ multiplex PCR; TCRdb stores just in-frame clones and leaves some out. The table lists roughly 180,000 clones, about four fifths of them singletons. On this clone itself: Its antigen is unidentified.

Germline V CDR1 and CDR2: SGHRS, YFSETQ. The CDR3 contains 12 residues. Between the trimmed V and J ends, which lost 7 bases and 6 bases, there was a span of 11 bases. This chain links TRBV5-1 with TRBJ2-1, with unresolved D. Sequencing input: PBMCs. The TCR sequence derives from a female donor in good health and CMV-seronegative. CDR3 nucleotides: TGCGCCAGCTTATCGGGTGGCAATGAGCAGTTCTTC. Translating it yields CASLSGGNEQFF.